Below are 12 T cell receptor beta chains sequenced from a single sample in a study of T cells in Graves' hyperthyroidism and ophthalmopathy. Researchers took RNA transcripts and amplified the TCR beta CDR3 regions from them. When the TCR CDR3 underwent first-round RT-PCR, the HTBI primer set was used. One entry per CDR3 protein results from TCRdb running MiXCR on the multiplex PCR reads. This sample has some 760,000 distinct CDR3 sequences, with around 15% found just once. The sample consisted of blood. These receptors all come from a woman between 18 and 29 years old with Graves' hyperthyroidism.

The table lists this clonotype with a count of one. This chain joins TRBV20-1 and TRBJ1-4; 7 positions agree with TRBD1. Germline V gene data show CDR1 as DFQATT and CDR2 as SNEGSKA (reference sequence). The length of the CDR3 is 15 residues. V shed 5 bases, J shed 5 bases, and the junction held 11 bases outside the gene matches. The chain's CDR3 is CSAPLAGQLNEKLFF. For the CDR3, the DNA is TGCAGTGCTCCGTTAGCGGGACAGCTAAATGAAAAACTGTTTTTT.

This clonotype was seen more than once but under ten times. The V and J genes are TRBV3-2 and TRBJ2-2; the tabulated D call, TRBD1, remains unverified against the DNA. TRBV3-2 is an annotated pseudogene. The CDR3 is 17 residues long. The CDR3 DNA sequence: TGTGCCAGCAGCCAAGTGGAGAGAGGGGGAACCACCGGGGAGCTGTTTTTT. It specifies CASSQVERGGTTGELFF.

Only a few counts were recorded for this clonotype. The CDR3, as DNA: TGTGCCAGCAGTTTAAAGCGGGAGGTCTTCTACAATGAGCAGTTCTTC. Translation gives CASSLKREVFYNEQFF. The rearrangement uses TRBV12-3 or TRBV12-4 and TRBJ2-1; the match to TRBD2 covers 9 bases. CDR3 size: 16 residues. Trimming removed 2 bases from V and 3 bases from J; junction bases left unmatched: 5.

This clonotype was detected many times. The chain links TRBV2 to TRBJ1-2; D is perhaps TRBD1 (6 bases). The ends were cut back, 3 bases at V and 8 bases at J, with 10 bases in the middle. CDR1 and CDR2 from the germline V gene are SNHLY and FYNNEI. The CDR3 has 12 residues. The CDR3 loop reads CASSDRGRGYTF. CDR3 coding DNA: TGTGCCAGCAGTGACAGGGGTCGGGGCTACACCTTC.

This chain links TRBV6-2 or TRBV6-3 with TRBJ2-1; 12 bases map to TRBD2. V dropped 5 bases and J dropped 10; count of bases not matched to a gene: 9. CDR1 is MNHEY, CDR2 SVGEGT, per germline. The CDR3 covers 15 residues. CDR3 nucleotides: TGTGCCAGCAGTGACCCCACTAGCGGGAGGTACGAGCAGTTCTTC. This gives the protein CASSDPTSGRYEQFF.

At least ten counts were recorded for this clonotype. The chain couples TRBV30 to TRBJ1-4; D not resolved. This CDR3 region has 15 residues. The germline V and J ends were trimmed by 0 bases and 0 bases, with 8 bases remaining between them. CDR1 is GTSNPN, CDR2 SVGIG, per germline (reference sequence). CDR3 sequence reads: CAWSVQQATNEKLFF. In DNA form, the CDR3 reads TGTGCCTGGAGTGTCCAGCAGGCAACTAATGAAAAACTGTTTTTT.

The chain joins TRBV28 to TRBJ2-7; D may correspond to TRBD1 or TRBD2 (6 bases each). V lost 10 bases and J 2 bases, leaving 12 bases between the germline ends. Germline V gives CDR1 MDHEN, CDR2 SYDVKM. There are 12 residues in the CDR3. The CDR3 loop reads CAIGGGTYEQYF. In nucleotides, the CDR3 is TGTGCCATCGGAGGGGGGACCTACGAGCAGTACTTC.

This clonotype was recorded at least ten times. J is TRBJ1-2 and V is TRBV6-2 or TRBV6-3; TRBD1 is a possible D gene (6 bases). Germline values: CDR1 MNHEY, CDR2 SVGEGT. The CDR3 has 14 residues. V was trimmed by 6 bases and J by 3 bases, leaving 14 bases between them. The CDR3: CASSLQGGDYGYTF. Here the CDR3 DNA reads TGTGCCAGCAGCCTACAGGGTGGTGACTATGGCTACACCTTC.

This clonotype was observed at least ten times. This CDR3 reads CSVRGNLNEKLFF. The CDR3 DNA is TGCAGCGTTCGTGGGAACCTTAATGAAAAACTGTTTTTT. The chain joins TRBV29-1 to TRBJ1-4, with D hard to call. Germline-derived CDR1 and CDR2 are SQVTM and ANQGSEA. V was shortened by 5 bases and J by 4 bases, with 11 bases between the two germline ends. This CDR3 has 13 residues. Filled out from reference TRBV29-1 and TRBJ1-4, the complete variable domain reads SAVISQKPSRDICQRGTSLTIQCQVDSQVTMMFWYRQQPGQSLTLIATANQGSEATYESGFVIDKFPISRPNLTFSTLTVSNMSPEDSSIYLCSVRGNLNEKLFFGSGTQLSVL.

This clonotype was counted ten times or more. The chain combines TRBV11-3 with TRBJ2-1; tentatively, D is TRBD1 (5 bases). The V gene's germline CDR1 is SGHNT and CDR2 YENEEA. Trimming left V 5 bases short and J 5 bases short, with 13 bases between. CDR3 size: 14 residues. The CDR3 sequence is CASSPGRADNEQFF. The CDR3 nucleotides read TGTGCCAGCAGCCCCGGCAGGGCGGACAATGAGCAGTTCTTC.

The CDR3 is CASSYWDLSRANYGYTF. CDR3 DNA: TGTGCCAGCAGTTACTGGGACCTCTCCAGAGCTAACTATGGCTACACCTTC. V is TRBV6-6 and J is TRBJ1-2; D is perhaps TRBD1 (5 bases). The CDR3 extends over 17 amino acids. Trimming took 1 base from V and 0 from J, leaving 15 bases between them. CDR1 is MNHNY and CDR2 is SVGAGI in the germline V gene (reference sequence).

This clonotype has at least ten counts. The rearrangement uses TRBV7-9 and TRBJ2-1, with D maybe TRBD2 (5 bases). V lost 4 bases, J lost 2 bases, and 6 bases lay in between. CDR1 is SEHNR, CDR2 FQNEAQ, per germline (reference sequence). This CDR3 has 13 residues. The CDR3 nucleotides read TGTGCCAGCAGCTCCGGGGCCTACAATGAGCAGTTCTTC. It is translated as CASSSGAYNEQFF.